This TCR beta chain originates from a study of blood T cell repertoires in COVID-19. This clone was seen more than once but under ten times. Per the original data handling: The authors estimated nucleated cell counts from reference gene primer amplification. Measured with immunoSEQ multiplex PCR; TCRdb has only the in-frame clones, and not every one. From that table come the V and J calls and clone size; the DNA was used to work out D and trimming. This sample has 200,000 to 250,000 clones, with about nine tenths found just once. The CDR3 is 16 amino acids. V lost 4 bases and J 6 bases, leaving 21 bases between the germline ends. CDR1 ENHRY and CDR2 SYGVKD come from the germline V gene.

The rearrangement links TRBV10-3 to TRBJ1-2; TRBD1 is a possible D gene (5 bases). This receptor was obtained from a woman aged 40-49 years with acute or convalescent COVID-19. Sequencing input: peripheral blood. As DNA, the CDR3 is TGTGCCATCAGTGCAAGCGGTCGGGGGGGGAATGATGGCTACACCTTC. This codes for CAISASGRGGNDGYTF.